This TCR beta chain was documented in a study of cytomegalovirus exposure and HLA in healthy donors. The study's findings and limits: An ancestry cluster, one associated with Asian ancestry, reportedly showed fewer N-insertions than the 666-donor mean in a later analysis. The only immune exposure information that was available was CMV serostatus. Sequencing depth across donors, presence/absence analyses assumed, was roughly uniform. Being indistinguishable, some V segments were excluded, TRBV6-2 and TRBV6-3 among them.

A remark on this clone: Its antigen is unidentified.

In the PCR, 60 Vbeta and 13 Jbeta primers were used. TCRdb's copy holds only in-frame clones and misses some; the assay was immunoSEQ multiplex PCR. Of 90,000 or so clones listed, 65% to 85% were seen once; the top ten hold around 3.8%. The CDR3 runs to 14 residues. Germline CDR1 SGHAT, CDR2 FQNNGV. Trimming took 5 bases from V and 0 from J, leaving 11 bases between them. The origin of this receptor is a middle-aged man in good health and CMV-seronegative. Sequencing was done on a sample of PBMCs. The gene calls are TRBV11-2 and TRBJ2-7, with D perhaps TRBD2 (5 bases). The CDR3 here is CASSTLGASYEQYF. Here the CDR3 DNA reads TGTGCCAGCAGCACCTTGGGAGCCTCCTACGAGCAGTACTTC.